This T cell receptor (beta chain) was documented in a study of cytomegalovirus exposure and HLA in healthy donors. Points from the study as a whole: Analyzed later, most CMV-associated TCR beta chains appeared HLA-restricted. 164 TCR beta chains were listed as cytomegalovirus-associated.

Germline assignment: CDR1 MGHRA and CDR2 YSYEKL. The CDR3 extends over 15 amino acids. V trimming: 4 bases; J trimming: 6 bases; junction bases outside the gene matches: 11. Use of 60 Vbeta and 13 Jbeta primers characterized the PCR. The assay was immunoSEQ multiplex PCR, and TCRdb's table has in-frame clones only and misses some. The sample has about 120,000 clones; 70% to 80% are singletons. As concerns this clone: The antigen is not known. This same CDR3 is encoded by further DNA sequences in the sample.

Sequenced material: PBMCs. The rearrangement joins TRBV4-1 to TRBJ1-1; TRBD1 matches at 7 bases. This TCR was sampled from a woman between 40 and 55 years old in good health and CMV-seropositive. The CDR3 DNA is TGCGCCAGCAGCCCATCGAAGGGGGCAGGCGCTGAAGCTTTCTTT. Its translation is CASSPSKGAGAEAFF.